Following are 32 T cell receptor beta chains from one sample sequenced in a study of breast tumors, draining lymph nodes, adjacent tissues. TCRdb reprocessed the multiplex PCR reads with MiXCR, giving one entry per CDR3 protein. The sample records more than 20,000 distinct CDR3 sequences, less than 25% being singletons. The sequenced sample consisted of breast tumor tissue. The receptors were gathered from a female donor with breast cancer. Some clones in this sample may be carry-over from other donors' samples.

V is TRBV5-4 and J is TRBJ2-3; 8 nucleotides align to TRBD1. The CDR3 totals 16 residues. V lost 4 bases and J lost 4; bases outside the gene matches: 11. Germline CDR1 reads SGHNT; CDR2 reads YYREEE (reference sequence). The CDR3 protein is CASSRGQGSGPDTQYF. The CDR3 DNA reads as TGTGCCAGCAGCCGCGGACAGGGCTCGGGCCCAGATACGCAGTATTTT.

This clonotype was seen at least ten times. V is TRBV19 and J is TRBJ2-1, with 12 positions matching TRBD2. The CDR3 extends over 15 amino acids. V lost 4 bases to trimming and J lost 3 bases; unmatched junction nucleotides: 1. CDR1 LNHDA and CDR2 SQIVND come from the germline V gene (reference sequence). The DNA of the CDR3 is TGTGCCAGTAGTAGGACTAGCGGGATCTACAATGAGCAGTTCTTC. Amino acid sequence: CASSRTSGIYNEQFF.

This clonotype is large in the sample. The chain employs TRBV6-1 and TRBJ2-2; the D is unclear. The CDR3 extends over 14 amino acids. Trimming took off 1 base at V and 4 bases at J, with 7 bases between the two ends. Germline V gene lookup returns CDR1 MNHNS and CDR2 SASEGT. The CDR3 sequence is CASSEGWGTGELFF. The CDR3 DNA follows: TGTGCCAGCAGTGAAGGTTGGGGCACCGGGGAGCTGTTTTTT.

This clonotype appeared many times. This sequence joins TRBV10-2 and TRBJ2-1; 9 bases are shared with TRBD2. The CDR3 has 16 residues. The germline V gene encodes CDR1 WSHSY and CDR2 SAAADI. Trimming cost V 6 bases and J 5 bases; bases outside gene matches: 11. The CDR3 DNA sequence: TGCGCCAGCAGACGACTAGCGGCCTTGGCGGACAATGAGCAGTTCTTC. Translated, it gives CASRRLAALADNEQFF.

By proportion, this clonotype is medium-sized. V is TRBV20-1 and J is TRBJ2-7; D is unresolved. Trimming stripped 3 bases from V and 2 bases from J, with 8 bases between. Germline values: CDR1 DFQATT, CDR2 SNEGSKA (reference sequence). The CDR3 is made up of 12 amino acids. This CDR3 reads CSARDHTYEQYF. The CDR3 DNA reads as TGCAGTGCTAGGGACCATACCTACGAGCAGTACTTC.

This clonotype was found many times. The rearrangement uses TRBV30 and TRBJ2-2; possibly TRBD2 for D (6 bases). This CDR3 has 14 residues. Germline lookup yields CDR1 GTSNPN and CDR2 SVGIG (reference sequence). Trimming pared 0 bases from V and 4 bases from J, leaving 9 bases between. This chain's CDR3 is CAWSVLARTGELFF. The CDR3, as DNA: TGTGCCTGGAGTGTCCTAGCGCGCACCGGGGAGCTGTTTTTT. Full variable domain (rest looked up from reference TRBV30 and TRBJ2-2): SQTIHQWPATLVQPVGSPLSLECTVEGTSNPNLYWYRQAAGRGLQLLFYSVGIGQISSEVPQNLSASRPQDRQFILSSKKLLLSDSGFYLCAWSVLARTGELFFGEGSRLTVL.

In its sample, this clonotype was seen many times. The rearrangement uses TRBV28 and TRBJ2-7, with D perhaps TRBD1 (5 bases). The CDR3 runs to 15 residues. Germline V CDR1 and CDR2: MDHEN, SYDVKM. V lost 4 bases and J 6 bases, leaving 19 bases between the germline ends. CDR3 protein: CASSWGRLQMGEQYF. The CDR3 DNA sequence: TGTGCCAGCAGTTGGGGCAGACTGCAGATGGGCGAGCAGTACTTC.

A word on this clonotype: Just one base apart from a much larger clone, this may be a read error. The rearrangement links TRBV9 to TRBJ2-7, with unresolved D. V shed 5 bases and J shed 0 bases, with 12 bases lying between them. Germline V gene lookup returns CDR1 SGDLS and CDR2 YYNGEE. This CDR3 spans 14 amino acids. Here the CDR3 reads CASSRTVSSYEQYF. The DNA for the CDR3 is TGTGCCAGCAGTAGGACGGTAAGCTCCTACGAGCAGTACTTC.

In its sample, this clonotype is medium-sized. This sequence joins TRBV29-1 and TRBJ2-1, with 7 bases fitting TRBD2. V gave up 2 bases and J gave up 4 bases; unmatched junction bases: 11. The germline V gene has CDR1 SQVTM and CDR2 ANQGSEA. The length of the CDR3 is 16 residues. The CDR3 reads CSVEPASGGVYNEQFF. The CDR3 nucleotides are TGCAGCGTTGAACCGGCTAGCGGAGGCGTTTACAATGAGCAGTTCTTC.

The chain is built from TRBV6-5 and TRBJ1-2, with TRBD1 identical over 11 bases. CDR1 MNHEY and CDR2 SVGAGI come from the germline V gene. CDR3 size: 13 residues. V trimming: 5 bases; J trimming: 4 bases; junction bases outside the gene matches: 0. The CDR3 DNA reads TGTGCCAGCAGTGGGACAGGGGGCTATGGCTACACCTTC. Protein sequence: CASSGTGGYGYTF.

The chain joins TRBV20-1 to TRBJ2-3; D may be TRBD1 or TRBD2 (5 bases each). The CDR3 is made up of 13 amino acids. Trimming took off 6 bases at V and 1 base at J, with 11 bases between the two ends. Germline V gene data show CDR1 as DFQATT and CDR2 as SNEGSKA (reference sequence). The CDR3 DNA is TGCAGTGCCGTACGAGGGGGCACAGATACGCAGTATTTT. Translating it yields CSAVRGGTDTQYF.

The chain combines TRBV5-4 with TRBJ2-5; 9 bases are shared with TRBD2. The J segment lost 5 bases and the V segment lost 0 bases, leaving 11 bases of the junction unmatched. Per the germline V gene, CDR1 is SGHNT and CDR2 is YYREEE (reference sequence). CDR3 length: 17 residues. The CDR3 DNA is TGTGCCAGCAGCTTGGCCCCCAGCGGGGGGTTGCGGGAGACCCAGTACTTC. Translating it yields CASSLAPSGGLRETQYF.

At least ten counts were recorded for this clonotype. The chain is built from TRBV7-6 and TRBJ2-7; D ambiguous. CDR1 and CDR2 from the germline V gene are SGHVS and FNYEAQ. The CDR3 totals 12 residues. V lost 1 base and J lost 0, with 1 base in between. Here the CDR3 reads CASSLVSYEQYF. CDR3 coding DNA: TGTGCCAGCAGCTTAGTCTCCTACGAGCAGTACTTC.

Remarks on this clonotype: At one end the junction does not follow the germline gene, possibly because of a read error. V and J are TRBV5-5 and TRBJ2-7; the match to TRBD1 covers 7 bases. The length of the CDR3 is 17 residues. Looked up from germline, CDR1 is SGHKS and CDR2 is YYEKEE (reference sequence). The CDR3 spells CASSLSSSTGTAIRQYF. CDR3 coding DNA: TGTGCTAGCAGCTTGTCCTCCTCGACAGGGACCGCCATCAGGCAGTACTTC.

This clonotype has a count of ten or more. V and J are TRBV25-1 and TRBJ2-2; no firm D call. The CDR3 covers 15 residues. Germline CDR1 reads MGHDK; CDR2 reads SYGVNS. The ends were cut back, 3 bases at V and 0 bases at J, with 8 bases in the middle. CDR3 DNA sequence: TGTGCCAGCAGTGATTGGCAGACGAACACCGGGGAGCTGTTTTTT. Its protein is CASSDWQTNTGELFF.

The DNA of the CDR3 is TGCAGCGTTGATGGGGGACGTTTAGAGACCCAGTACTTC. Translating gives CSVDGGRLETQYF. This chain uses TRBV29-1 with TRBJ2-5; perhaps D is TRBD1 or TRBD2 (5 bases each). Trimming cost V 3 bases and J 4 bases, with 12 bases left between them. The CDR3 consists of 13 residues. Per the germline V gene, CDR1 is SQVTM and CDR2 is ANQGSEA.

V usage is TRBV11-3 and J usage is TRBJ1-1, with D unclear. V shed 0 bases and J shed 1 base, with 12 bases lying between them. CDR3 length: 16 amino acids. In germline, CDR1 is SGHNT, CDR2 YENEEA. In DNA, the CDR3 is TGTGCCAGCAGCTTAGAGGACCAGGTGTCGAACACTGAAGCTTTCTTT. Amino acids: CASSLEDQVSNTEAFF.

This clonotype was recorded only once. The chain combines TRBV29-1 with TRBJ1-3; D unresolved. Trimming took 1 base from V and 2 from J, leaving 6 bases between them. This CDR3 region has 13 residues. CDR1 and CDR2 (germline): SQVTM, ANQGSEA. The CDR3 DNA follows: TGCAGCGTTGAAGGGAGTGCTGGAAACACCATATATTTT. Its protein product is CSVEGSAGNTIYF.

The table lists this clonotype with a few counts. A much larger clone is a single base away; this may be a read error. The chain recombines TRBV7-6 with TRBJ2-1; D is undetermined. V was clipped by 1 base and J by 5 bases, with 3 bases between them. CDR3 size: 12 residues. The germline CDR1 and CDR2 sequences are SGHVS and FNYEAQ. The CDR3 is CASSLEDNEQFF. The CDR3 DNA sequence: TGTGCCAGCAGCTTAGAGGACAATGAGCAGTTCTTC.

V usage is TRBV11-2 and J usage is TRBJ1-1; D call uncertain. Germline CDR1 reads SGHAT; CDR2 reads FQNNGV. This CDR3 region has 12 residues. Trimming shortened V by 1 base and J by 7 bases, and 7 bases separated the two germline ends. The CDR3: CASSLVRGEAFF. The CDR3 DNA reads TGTGCCAGCAGCTTAGTTCGGGGTGAAGCTTTCTTT.

This clonotype was seen repeatedly, ten times or more. The J gene is TRBJ1-5, the V gene TRBV20-1; D is uncertain. Germline values: CDR1 DFQATT, CDR2 SNEGSKA (reference sequence). The length of the CDR3 is 16 residues. V lost 5 bases to trimming and J lost 1 base, with 18 bases between them. CDR3 in amino acids: CSAEGDPLNSNQPQHF. CDR3 bases: TGCAGTGCTGAGGGAGATCCCCTTAACAGCAATCAGCCCCAGCATTTT.

This clonotype was observed many times. This chain connects TRBV9 to TRBJ1-2, with 7 bases that match TRBD1. CDR3 size: 14 residues. Germline CDR1 is SGDLS and CDR2 is YYNGEE. The V and J ends lost 4 bases and 3 bases, in that order; junction bases with no gene match: 6. CDR3 in amino acids: CASSPTDRDYGYTF. The CDR3 DNA is TGTGCCAGCAGCCCTACCGACAGGGACTATGGCTACACCTTC. The complete variable domain, with remaining parts taken from reference TRBV9 and TRBJ1-2, reads DSGVTQTPKHLITATGQRVTLRCSPRSGDLSVYWYQQSLDQGLQFLIQYYNGEERAKGNILERFSAQQFPDLHSELNLSSLELGDSALYFCASSPTDRDYGYTFGSGTRLTVV.

This clonotype was seen repeatedly, ten times or more. CDR3 amino acids: CASAPSGRARETQYF. The CDR3 DNA sequence: TGCGCCAGCGCCCCAAGCGGGAGGGCCCGAGAGACCCAGTACTTC. The chain employs TRBV5-1 and TRBJ2-5, with 10 bases aligning to TRBD2. V shed 7 bases, J shed 4 bases, and the junction held 10 bases outside the gene matches. CDR1 is SGHRS, CDR2 YFSETQ, per germline. CDR3 length: 15 amino acids.

This clonotype was picked up many times. This chain's CDR3 is CASRGGGLANYGYTF. In nucleotides, the CDR3 is TGTGCCAGCAGGGGAGGGGGCCTGGCTAACTATGGCTACACCTTC. This rearrangement joins TRBV28 to TRBJ1-2, with 7 nucleotides matching TRBD1. V shed 6 bases and J 0 bases; nucleotides not matched to a gene: 7. The CDR3 runs to 15 residues. The germline CDR1 and CDR2 sequences are MDHEN and SYDVKM.

On this clonotype itself: This may be a read error, as it is one base from a much larger clone. The chain uses TRBV3-1 and TRBJ2-7, with 7 positions matching TRBD1. Germline CDR1 LGHDT, CDR2 YNNKEL (reference sequence). The CDR3 covers 15 residues. With V trimmed by 4 bases and J by 0 bases, 6 bases remained unmatched. The CDR3 is CASSPGTAVSYEQYF. The CDR3 region has the DNA TGTGCCAGCAGCCCAGGGACAGCGGTCTCCTACGAGCAGTACTTC.

This clonotype has at least ten counts. The chain recombines TRBV5-8 with TRBJ1-4, with TRBD1 matching over 9 bases. CDR3 size: 14 residues. Germline-derived CDR1 and CDR2 are SGHTS and YDEGEE. V lost 4 bases to trimming and J lost 5 bases; unmatched junction nucleotides: 3. CDR3 nucleotide sequence: TGTGCCAGCAGCCGCGGACAGGGGAATGAAAAACTGTTTTTT. It translates to CASSRGQGNEKLFF.

J is TRBJ1-1 and V is TRBV6-1, with 7 bases aligning to TRBD1. The J segment lost 8 bases and the V segment lost 4 bases, leaving 7 bases of the junction unmatched. This CDR3 spans 13 amino acids. The germline V gene has CDR1 MNHNS and CDR2 SASEGT. CDR3: CASSGWQGGEAFF. The DNA for the CDR3 is TGTGCCAGCAGTGGGTGGCAGGGGGGCGAAGCTTTCTTT.

This clonotype came up many times. The chain employs TRBV7-8 and TRBJ2-1; 9 nucleotides line up with TRBD2. CDR1 is SGHVS, CDR2 FQNEAQ, per germline. After removal of 5 bases from V and 3 bases from J, the junction contained 5 bases not matched to a gene. The CDR3 is 15 amino acids. The CDR3 protein is CASSTLAGFYNEQFF. CDR3 coding DNA: TGTGCCAGCAGCACCCTAGCGGGGTTCTACAATGAGCAGTTCTTC. Complete variable domain (other parts from reference TRBV7-8 and TRBJ2-1): GAGVSQSPRYKVAKRGQDVALRCDPISGHVSLFWYQQALGQGPEFLTYFQNEAQLDKSGLPSDRFFAERPEGSVSTLKIQRTQQEDSAVYLCASSTLAGFYNEQFFGPGTRLTVL.

This clonotype was observed at least ten times. The rearrangement links TRBV28 to TRBJ1-6; D gene ambiguous. V dropped 6 bases and J dropped 7 bases, with 10 bases sitting between them. Germline V lookup: CDR1 MDHEN, CDR2 SYDVKM. The CDR3 has 13 amino acids. CDR3 in DNA: TGTGCCAGCAGCCTCAGCTCCAATTCACCCCTCCACTTT. This encodes CASSLSSNSPLHF.

For this clonotype: The germline gene is not matched at one end of the junction; a read error may be the cause. The chain carries TRBV11-1 and TRBJ2-7; D is tentatively TRBD1 or TRBD2 (5 bases each). This CDR3 is built from 16 residues. Looked up from germline, CDR1 is SGHAT and CDR2 is FQDESV (reference sequence). CDR3 in DNA: TGTGCCAGCAGCTCCTTAGCCCGGGGCGAGTCCTACAAGCAGTACTTC. Amino acid sequence: CASSSLARGESYKQYF.

This clonotype was counted ten times or more. This chain links TRBV9 with TRBJ2-2; D not resolved. V was shortened by 3 bases and J by 4 bases, with 7 bases between the two germline ends. This CDR3 spans 13 amino acids. Germline lookup yields CDR1 SGDLS and CDR2 YYNGEE. CDR3 in amino acids: CASSAEFTGELFF. As DNA, the CDR3 is TGTGCCAGCAGCGCAGAGTTCACCGGGGAGCTGTTTTTT.

This clonotype was recorded many times. The rearrangement links TRBV6-6 to TRBJ2-5; D is ambiguous. V dropped 6 bases and J dropped 2 bases, with 7 bases sitting between them. CDR3 length: 12 residues. Germline lookup yields CDR1 MNHNY and CDR2 SVGAGI (reference sequence). CDR3 in amino acids: CASSAIQETQYF. CDR3 in DNA: TGTGCCAGCAGCGCGATACAAGAGACCCAGTACTTC.